Listed here are 11 T cell receptor beta chains from one sample, sequenced in a study of T cell repertoires in cytomegalovirus infection. These TCRs' antigens remain unknown. TCRdb re-derived calls from the reads in MiXCR, one entry per CDR3 protein. Of under 95,000 distinct CDR3 sequences listed, about half are singletons. Sequences were derived from CD8+ T cells from cultured PBMCs, sampled from culture after CMV antigen stimulation. These receptors all stem from a human donor in good health (CMV status not recorded). Some clones in this sample may be carry-over from other donors' samples.

This clonotype has more than one count but fewer than ten. V and J are TRBV19 and TRBJ1-2; D gene ambiguous. V shed 8 bases and J shed 7 bases, with 14 bases lying between them. Germline CDR1 is LNHDA and CDR2 is SQIVND (reference sequence). The CDR3 runs to 12 residues. CDR3 in DNA: TGTGCCAGTCAAAATCCCGTAGGTGGCTACACCTTC. It is translated as CASQNPVGGYTF.

The rearrangement joins TRBV2 to TRBJ2-7; D may match TRBD1 or TRBD2 (5 bases each). Deletions cut 3 bases from V and 2 bases from J, with 17 bases between. The CDR3 is 16 residues long. Per germline, CDR1 SNHLY and CDR2 FYNNEI. In nucleotides, the CDR3 is TGTGCCAGCAGTGATGCTGAGGGGACGGCTACCTACGAGCAGTACTTC. Its translation: CASSDAEGTATYEQYF.

This clonotype was observed a handful of times. CDR3 bases: TGTGCCAGCAGCGTAGACAGTACCTACGAGCAGTACTTC. Encoded protein: CASSVDSTYEQYF. The chain joins TRBV7-3 to TRBJ2-7; maybe TRBD1 (5 bases). In germline, CDR1 is SGHTA, CDR2 FQGTGA. With 5 bases removed from V and 2 bases from J, the gap between germline ends came to 10 bases. The CDR3 consists of 13 residues.

This clonotype was counted between two and nine times. The chain's CDR3 is CASGPGTSQFF. CDR3 nucleotides: TGTGCTAGTGGACCTGGGACCTCCCAGTTCTTC. This chain uses TRBV12-5 with TRBJ2-1; either TRBD1 or TRBD2 may supply D (5 bases each). CDR1 LGHNT and CDR2 FRNRAP come from the germline V gene. V gave up 6 bases and J gave up 13 bases, with 13 bases separating them. This CDR3 is built from 11 residues.

The rearrangement joins TRBV6-2 or TRBV6-3 to TRBJ2-1; D ambiguous. V gave up 2 bases and J gave up 9 bases, with 5 bases separating them. The CDR3 is made up of 11 amino acids. CDR1 and CDR2 (germline): MNHEY, SVGEGT. Here the CDR3 reads CASSYPSEQFF. The CDR3 nucleotides read TGTGCCAGCAGTTACCCCAGTGAGCAGTTCTTC.

V gene TRBV12-3 or TRBV12-4 combines with J gene TRBJ1-2; 9 bases line up with TRBD1. This CDR3 is 16 amino acids long. J was trimmed by 8 bases and V by 6 bases; bases with no gene match: 16. As DNA, the CDR3 is TGTGCCAGCAGAGCGGACAGGGGCCCGTCGGGGCGAGGCTACACCTTC. Its translation is CASRADRGPSGRGYTF.

The chain recombines TRBV4-2 with TRBJ1-2; no clear D. Germline V lookup: CDR1 LGHNA, CDR2 YNFKEQ. The CDR3 runs to 11 residues. V shed 0 bases and J shed 4 bases, with 0 bases lying between them. The CDR3 DNA follows: TGTGCCAGCAGCCAAGACTATGGCTACACCTTC. Translating it yields CASSQDYGYTF.

This clonotype appeared a single time. This chain links TRBV28 with TRBJ2-4; TRBD1 is a possible D gene (5 bases). Trimming pared 2 bases from V and 0 bases from J, leaving 8 bases between. The CDR3 is 15 amino acids. Germline V CDR1 and CDR2: MDHEN, SYDVKM. The DNA for the CDR3 is TGTGCCAGCAGTTTACCAGGGTTAGCCAAAAACATTCAGTACTTC. Translating it yields CASSLPGLAKNIQYF.

The V and J genes are TRBV28 and TRBJ2-7; D possibly uses TRBD1 or TRBD2 (5 bases each). Germline values: CDR1 MDHEN, CDR2 SYDVKM. V lost 2 bases and J 5 bases, leaving 19 bases between the germline ends. The CDR3 spans 16 residues. This CDR3 reads CASSLGSGASFNEQYF. CDR3 DNA sequence: TGTGCCAGCAGTTTAGGGTCCGGGGCTAGTTTTAACGAGCAGTACTTC.

This clonotype was found once. This rearrangement joins TRBV11-3 to TRBJ2-3, with D maybe TRBD1 (6 bases). Germline lookup yields CDR1 SGHNT and CDR2 YENEEA. V dropped 3 bases and J dropped 4 bases, with 8 bases sitting between them. The CDR3 consists of 13 residues. The CDR3 region has the DNA TGTGCCAGCAGCTTCAGGGGTCCAGATACGCAGTATTTT. This sequence encodes CASSFRGPDTQYF.

The genes are TRBV7-7 and TRBJ1-4; D unresolved. Germline V CDR1 and CDR2: SSHAT, FNYEAQ (reference sequence). Trimming left V 4 bases short and J 4 bases short, with 7 bases between. This CDR3 is built from 13 residues. CDR3 loop: CASSSVRNEKLFF. Here the CDR3 DNA reads TGTGCCAGCAGCTCCGTCCGTAATGAAAAACTGTTTTTT.